The clone carrying this TCR beta chain was seen at least ten times. Its antigen remains unknown. The data are from a study of Graves' ophthalmopathy and Graves' hyperthyroidism. General study results and limits: Its predictions of ophthalmopathy progression gave the model 70.59% sensitivity and approximately 72% specificity. Cross-validated, the 13-signature model showed 87.88%/81.08% sensitivity/specificity, and 80%/75% in the test set.

The study amplified TCR beta CDR3 regions using RNA transcripts. The authors performed first-round RT-PCR with HTBI primers and then a second-round multiplex PCR. TCRdb reanalysed the multiplex PCR reads using MiXCR and keeps one entry per CDR3 protein. The sample lists about 390,000 distinct CDR3 sequences, approximately 17% seen once, with roughly 2.3% in the top ten. This CDR3 has 12 amino acids. Germline CDR1 and CDR2: SNHLY and FYNNEI. Deletions cut 1 base from V and 6 bases from J, with 3 bases between. This chain connects TRBV2 to TRBJ2-2; D is unresolved. The clonotype comes from an adult woman with stable Graves' hyperthyroidism. The sample taken for sequencing was peripheral blood. The CDR3 nucleotides read TGTGCCAGCAGTGAAGGCGCCGGGGAGCTGTTTTTT. This gives the protein CASSEGAGELFF.